The present entry profiles one T cell receptor beta chain with its context. The data were produced by immunoSEQ multiplex PCR, yet TCRdb's version contains in-frame clones alone and is incomplete. The table records about 300,000 clones, roughly 89% of them present only once. This entry comes from a study of blood T cell repertoires in COVID-19. Study at large: PBMCs, B-cell-depleted T cells, or T cells provided the cDNA or gDNA that made up the material.

Seattle participants joined during active infection and were tracked over time. The CDR3 totals 14 residues. Trimming cost V 11 bases and J 6 bases, with 19 bases left between them. Germline V gene data show CDR1 as LNHDA and CDR2 as SQIVND (reference sequence). The chain joins TRBV19 to TRBJ2-2; the D gene is possibly TRBD1 (6 bases). Input material: peripheral blood. The receptor comes from a woman under 40 with COVID-19, enrolled during active disease. Written as DNA, the CDR3 is TGTGCCTCAACGGTACAGGGTATCCCCGGGGAGCTGTTTTTT. Protein product: CASTVQGIPGELFF. Drawing the rest from reference TRBV19 and TRBJ2-2, the complete variable domain is DGGITQSPKYLFRKEGQNVTLSCEQNLNHDAMYWYRQDPGQGLRLIYYSQIVNDFQKGDIAEGYSVSREKKESFPLTVTSAQKNPTAFYLCASTVQGIPGELFFGEGSRLTVL.